Sequencing of this TCR beta chain was carried out in a study of neurological immune-mediated disorders. General observations from the study: It was HTLV-1-associated myelopathy that showed the most TCR clonal expansion, while multiple sclerosis showed the least, falling below healthy controls.

This clonotype was recorded many times. Its matching antigen is unknown. Time point given: longitudinal time-point 1 (baseline). 2 million PBMCs stored at -80 C were the source of the unsorted libraries. TCRdb reanalysed the 5' RACE reads using MiXCR and keeps one entry per CDR3 protein. The sample includes tens of thousands of distinct CDR3 sequences, approximately 13% of them seen just once. The germline V gene encodes CDR1 DFQATT and CDR2 SNEGSKA (reference sequence). The CDR3 spans 15 residues. V gave up 3 bases and J gave up 2 bases, with 15 bases separating them. Material for sequencing was PBMCs. The sequence came from a female donor with HTLV-1-associated myelopathy (HAM/TSP). The V gene is TRBV20-1, the J gene TRBJ2-3, with D perhaps TRBD2 (6 bases). Here the CDR3 DNA reads TGCAGTGCTAGGCTATCCGGGACTGCCACAGATACGCAGTATTTT. It specifies CSARLSGTATDTQYF.